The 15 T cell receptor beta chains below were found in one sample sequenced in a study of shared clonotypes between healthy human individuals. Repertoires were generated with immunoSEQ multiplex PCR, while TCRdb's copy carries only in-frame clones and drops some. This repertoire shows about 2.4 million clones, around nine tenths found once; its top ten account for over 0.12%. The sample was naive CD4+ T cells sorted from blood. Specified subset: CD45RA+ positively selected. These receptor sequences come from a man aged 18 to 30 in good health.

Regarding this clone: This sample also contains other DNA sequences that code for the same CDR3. CDR3 coding DNA: TGTGCCAGCAGCTTAGTTGGGAGAGGCACAGATACGCAGTATTTT. It specifies CASSLVGRGTDTQYF. The chain links TRBV11-2 to TRBJ2-3; weak D call: TRBD2 (5 bases). Trimming stripped 1 base from V and 1 base from J, with 9 bases between. Germline V gene lookup returns CDR1 SGHAT and CDR2 FQNNGV. The CDR3 loop spans 15 amino acids.

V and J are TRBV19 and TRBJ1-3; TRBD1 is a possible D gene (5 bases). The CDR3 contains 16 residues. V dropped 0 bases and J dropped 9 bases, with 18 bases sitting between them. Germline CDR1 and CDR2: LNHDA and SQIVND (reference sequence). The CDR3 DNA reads TGTGCCAGTAGTATAGATCAGACAGTCTCCCGCCGCACCATATATTTT. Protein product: CASSIDQTVSRRTIYF.

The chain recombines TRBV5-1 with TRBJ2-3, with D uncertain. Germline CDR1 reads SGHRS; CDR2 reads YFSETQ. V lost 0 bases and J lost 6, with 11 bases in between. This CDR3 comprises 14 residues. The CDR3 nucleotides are TGCGCCAGCAGCTTGGCCAGCTCGAGGGATACGCAGTATTTT. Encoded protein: CASSLASSRDTQYF.

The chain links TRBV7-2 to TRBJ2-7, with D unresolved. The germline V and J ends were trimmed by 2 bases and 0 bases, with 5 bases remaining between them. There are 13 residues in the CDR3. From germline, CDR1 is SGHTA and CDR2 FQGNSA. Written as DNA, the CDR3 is TGTGCCAGCAGCTTACAGGCCTCCTACGAGCAGTACTTC. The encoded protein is CASSLQASYEQYF. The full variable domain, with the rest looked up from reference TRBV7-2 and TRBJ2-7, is GAGVSQSPSNKVTEKGKDVELRCDPISGHTALYWYRQSLGQGLEFLIYFQGNSAPDKSGLPSDRFSAERTGGSVSTLTIQRTQQEDSAVYLCASSLQASYEQYFGPGTRLTVT.

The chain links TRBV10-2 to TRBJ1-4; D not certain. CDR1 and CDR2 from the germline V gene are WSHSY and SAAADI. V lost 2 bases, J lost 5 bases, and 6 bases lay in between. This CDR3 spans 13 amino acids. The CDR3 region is CASSEPGNEKLFF. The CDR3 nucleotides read TGCGCCAGCAGTGAGCCCGGCAATGAAAAACTGTTTTTT.

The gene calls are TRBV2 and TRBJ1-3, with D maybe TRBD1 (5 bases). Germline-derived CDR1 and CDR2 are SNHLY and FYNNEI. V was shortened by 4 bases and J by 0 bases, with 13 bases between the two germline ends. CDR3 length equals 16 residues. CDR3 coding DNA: TGTGCCAGCAGTGGGCAGGGAGGTTCCTCTGGAAACACCATATATTTT. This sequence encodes CASSGQGGSSGNTIYF.

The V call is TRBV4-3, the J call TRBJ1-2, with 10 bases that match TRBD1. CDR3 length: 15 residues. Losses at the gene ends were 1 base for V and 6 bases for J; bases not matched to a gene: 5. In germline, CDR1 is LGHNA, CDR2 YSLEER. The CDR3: CASSQGQGANHGYTF. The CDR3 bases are TGCGCCAGCAGCCAAGGACAGGGGGCCAACCATGGCTACACCTTC.

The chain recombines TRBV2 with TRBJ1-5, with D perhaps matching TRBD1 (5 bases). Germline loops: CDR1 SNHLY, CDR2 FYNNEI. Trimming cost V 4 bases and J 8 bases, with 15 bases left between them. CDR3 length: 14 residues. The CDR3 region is CASSANGGTEPQHF. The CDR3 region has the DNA TGTGCCAGCAGTGCTAATGGGGGGACGGAGCCCCAGCATTTT.

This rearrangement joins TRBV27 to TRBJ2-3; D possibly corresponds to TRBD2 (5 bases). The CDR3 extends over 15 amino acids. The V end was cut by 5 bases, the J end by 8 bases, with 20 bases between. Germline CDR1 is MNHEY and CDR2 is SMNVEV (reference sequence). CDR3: CASSPLDMRVGTQYF. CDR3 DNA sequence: TGTGCCAGCAGTCCACTAGATATGCGAGTGGGTACGCAGTATTTT.

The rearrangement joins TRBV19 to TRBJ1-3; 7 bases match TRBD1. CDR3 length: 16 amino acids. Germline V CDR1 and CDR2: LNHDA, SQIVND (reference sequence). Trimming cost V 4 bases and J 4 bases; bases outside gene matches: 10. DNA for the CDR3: TGTGCCAGTAGTACCTATCTGACAGGGTCCGGAAACACCATATATTTT. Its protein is CASSTYLTGSGNTIYF.

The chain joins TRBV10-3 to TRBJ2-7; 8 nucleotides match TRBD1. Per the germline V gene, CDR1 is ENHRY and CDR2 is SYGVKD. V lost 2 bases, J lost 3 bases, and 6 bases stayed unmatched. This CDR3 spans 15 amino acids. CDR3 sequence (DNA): TGTGCCATCAGTGAGGGGGCAGGGGGCCTCTACGAGCAGTACTTC. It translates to CAISEGAGGLYEQYF.

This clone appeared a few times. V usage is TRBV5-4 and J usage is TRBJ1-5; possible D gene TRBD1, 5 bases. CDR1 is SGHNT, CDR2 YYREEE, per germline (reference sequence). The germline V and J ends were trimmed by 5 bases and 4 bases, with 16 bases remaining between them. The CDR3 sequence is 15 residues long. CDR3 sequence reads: CASSLGPGLNQPQHF. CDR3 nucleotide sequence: TGTGCCAGCAGTCTAGGGCCGGGGCTAAATCAGCCCCAGCATTTT.

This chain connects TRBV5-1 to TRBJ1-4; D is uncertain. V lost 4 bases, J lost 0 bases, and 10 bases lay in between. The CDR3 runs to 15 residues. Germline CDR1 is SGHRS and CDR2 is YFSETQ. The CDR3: CASSPGDATNEKLFF. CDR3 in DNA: TGCGCCAGCAGCCCCGGTGATGCAACTAATGAAAAACTGTTTTTT.

As DNA, the CDR3 is TGTGCCAGCAGTTACTTCCGGGACAACTACGAGCAGTACTTC. Amino acid sequence: CASSYFRDNYEQYF. The chain couples TRBV2 to TRBJ2-7, with D perhaps TRBD1 (6 bases). Germline V gene lookup returns CDR1 SNHLY and CDR2 FYNNEI. The CDR3 has 14 amino acids. Deletions cut 5 bases from V and 3 bases from J, with 14 bases between.

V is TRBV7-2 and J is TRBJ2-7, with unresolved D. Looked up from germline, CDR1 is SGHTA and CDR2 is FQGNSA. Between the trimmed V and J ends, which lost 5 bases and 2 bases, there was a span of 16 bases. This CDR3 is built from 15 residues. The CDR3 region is CASSPFQIRAYEQYF. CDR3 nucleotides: TGTGCCAGCAGCCCCTTCCAAATTAGAGCCTACGAGCAGTACTTC.